The rows below give T cell receptor beta chains drawn from one sample of a study of blood T cell repertoires in COVID-19. This table comes from immunoSEQ multiplex PCR, and its TCRdb copy is limited to in-frame clones, with some not included. The sample holds a few hundred thousand clones; approximately 86% are singletons and the top ten take less than 4%. Sequencing was carried out using peripheral blood. These TCRs come from a woman in her late teens or twenties with acute or convalescent COVID-19. The CDR3 runs from the conserved cysteine through the conserved F or W. D genes are given only for firm matches. For some rows the clone size is stated as once, few or many, or as a class when expanded; others skip it.

TRBV20-1	.	.	TRBJ1-4	CSAPKGEKLFF	TGCAGTGCGCCAAAGGGGGAAAAACTGTTTTTT
TRBV7-6	once	TRBD2	TRBJ2-7	CASSPTSGRPYTYEQYF	TGTGCCAGCAGCCCGACTAGCGGGAGGCCCTATACCTACGAGCAGTACTTC
TRBV27	.	.	TRBJ1-3	CASSAKTAFSGNTIYF	TGTGCCAGCAGTGCAAAGACAGCCTTCTCTGGAAACACCATATATTTT
TRBV24-1	.	TRBD1	TRBJ1-5	CATSDWTGNQPQHF	TGTGCCACCAGTGATTGGACAGGGAATCAGCCCCAGCATTTT
TRBV28	.	TRBD1	TRBJ1-1	CASRNGQGMTEAFF	TGTGCCAGCAGAAACGGACAGGGGATGACTGAAGCTTTCTTT
TRBV4-3	.	.	TRBJ1-3	CASSQDYGGFSGNTIYF	TGCGCCAGCAGCCAAGATTATGGGGGGTTTTCTGGAAACACCATATATTTT
TRBV7-9	.	.	TRBJ1-2	CASTVLPGDDGYTF	TGTGCCAGCACAGTCTTGCCAGGCGACGATGGCTACACCTTC
TRBV18	.	.	TRBJ2-2	CASSPGGQNTGELFF	TGTGCCAGCTCACCAGGAGGGCAGAACACCGGGGAGCTGTTTTTT
TRBV5-1	.	TRBD2	TRBJ2-2	CASSFTSGRTGELFF	TGCGCCAGCAGCTTTACTAGCGGGAGAACCGGGGAGCTGTTTTTT
TRBV9	.	.	TRBJ1-1	CASSVFSGNTEAFF	TGTGCCAGCAGCGTATTTAGCGGGAACACTGAAGCTTTCTTT
TRBV2	.	.	TRBJ1-6	CASSVGGDNSPLHF	TGTGCCAGCAGTGTAGGGGGGGATAATTCACCCCTCCACTTT
TRBV29-1	once	TRBD1	TRBJ1-2	CSAWTGGFYGYTF	TGCAGCGCCTGGACAGGCGGATTCTATGGCTACACCTTC
TRBV7-2	.	TRBD2	TRBJ2-3	CASSLEGLAGWDTQYF	TGTGCCAGCAGCTTAGAGGGACTAGCGGGATGGGATACGCAGTATTTT
TRBV28	.	TRBD1	TRBJ1-6	CASSPDRDSSNSPLHF	TGTGCCAGCAGCCCTGACCGGGACAGCTCGAATTCACCCCTCCACTTT
TRBV2	.	.	TRBJ2-6	CASSEAGGLGANVLTF	TGTGCCAGCAGTGAAGCGGGGGGGCTTGGGGCCAACGTCCTGACTTTC
TRBV5-3	.	TRBD1	TRBJ1-5	CARSPGQEYNQPQHF	TGTGCCAGAAGCCCGGGACAGGAATACAATCAGCCCCAGCATTTT
TRBV6-5	.	.	TRBJ2-7	CASSLARSHYEQYF	TGTGCCAGCAGTTTAGCTAGGAGCCACTACGAGCAGTACTTC
TRBV5-6	.	TRBD1	TRBJ2-7	CASRKTGGREQYF	TGTGCCAGCAGGAAGACAGGGGGGAGGGAGCAGTACTTC
TRBV5-1	.	TRBD1	TRBJ2-7	CASSSDRGREQYF	TGCGCCAGCAGCTCGGACAGGGGGAGGGAGCAGTACTTC
TRBV7-9	.	.	TRBJ1-2	CASSLDGAYINYGYTF	TGTGCCAGCAGCTTAGATGGGGCATATATTAACTATGGCTACACCTTC
TRBV20-1	.	TRBD2	TRBJ2-7	CSARGGETPWF	TGCAGTGCTAGGGGGGGGGAGACCCCGTGGTTC
TRBV6-5	.	.	TRBJ1-5	CASSFNGQVGPQHF	TGTGCCAGCAGCTTTAATGGCCAGGTGGGGCCCCAGCATTTT
TRBV27	.	.	TRBJ2-1	CASSPNYNEQFF	TGTGCCAGCAGTCCCAATTACAATGAGCAGTTCTTC
TRBV4-3	.	TRBD2	TRBJ2-3	CASSQGAGDTTDTQYF	TGCGCCAGCAGCCAAGGAGCGGGAGATACGACTGATACGCAGTATTTT
TRBV7-8	.	TRBD2	TRBJ2-6	CASSPTSGREHGANVLTF	TGTGCCAGCAGCCCGACTAGCGGGAGGGAGCATGGGGCCAACGTCCTGACTTTC
TRBV27	once	.	TRBJ2-7	CASSKDGHSYEQYF	TGTGCCAGCAGTAAGGACGGACACTCCTACGAGCAGTACTTC
TRBV18	.	.	TRBJ1-2	CASSPGGASYGYTF	TGTGCCAGCTCACCGGGGGGGGCCAGTTATGGCTACACCTTC
TRBV12-3/TRBV12-4	.	.	TRBJ2-1	CASSPTSNSEQFF	TGTGCCAGCAGCCCCACTAGCAACTCGGAGCAGTTCTTC
TRBV19	.	.	TRBJ1-5	CASRLRVRDQPQHF	TGTGCCAGTAGGTTACGGGTTCGGGATCAGCCCCAGCATTTT
TRBV27	.	TRBD2	TRBJ2-3	CASSPGTSGFLTDTQYF	TGTGCCAGCAGTCCGGGGACTAGCGGGTTTTTGACAGATACGCAGTATTTT
TRBV7-9	.	.	TRBJ1-6	CASSEDSSNSPLHF	TGTGCCAGCAGCGAAGACAGTAGCAATTCACCCCTCCACTTT
TRBV5-1	once	TRBD1	TRBJ1-6	CASSSGTGPSPLHF	TGCGCCAGCAGCTCCGGGACAGGGCCCTCACCCCTCCACTTT
TRBV28	.	.	TRBJ2-7	CASSWLLEGAGLYDEQYF	TGTGCCAGCAGTTGGCTCTTAGAAGGGGCGGGATTATACGACGAGCAGTACTTC
TRBV10-1	few	TRBD2	TRBJ2-3	CASSESPAGGRDTQYF	TGCGCCAGCAGTGAGTCACCAGCGGGAGGTCGGGATACGCAGTATTTT
TRBV4-2	.	TRBD2	TRBJ2-7	CASSQASSGRVHEQYF	TGTGCCAGCAGCCAAGCTTCTAGCGGGAGGGTCCACGAGCAGTACTTC
TRBV18	once	.	TRBJ2-5	CASSPRTNQETQYF	TGTGCCAGCTCACCTCGAACAAACCAAGAGACCCAGTACTTC
TRBV9	.	.	TRBJ2-7	CASSPGTGATGEQYF	TGTGCCAGCAGCCCGGGGACTGGGGCTACGGGCGAGCAGTACTTC
TRBV4-1	.	TRBD2	TRBJ2-1	CASSQEGTSGRWYNEQFF	TGCGCCAGCAGCCAAGAAGGGACTAGCGGGAGGTGGTACAATGAGCAGTTCTTC
TRBV2	.	.	TRBJ1-5	CASSDRGIQPQHF	TGTGCCAGCAGTGACAGGGGTATTCAGCCCCAGCATTTT
TRBV5-5	.	TRBD1	TRBJ2-7	CASSQPTGGNGYEQYF	TGTGCCAGCAGCCAACCCACAGGGGGCAATGGCTACGAGCAGTACTTC
TRBV7-8	.	TRBD1	TRBJ1-1	CASSSHGQGAIGTEAFF	TGTGCCAGCAGCTCACACGGACAGGGGGCTATAGGGACTGAAGCTTTCTTT
TRBV28	once	TRBD1	TRBJ1-6	CASRDRGDSPLHF	TGTGCCAGCAGAGACAGGGGTGATTCACCCCTCCACTTT
TRBV11-2	few	.	TRBJ1-2	CASSFQGNYGYTF	TGTGCCAGCAGCTTCCAGGGGAACTATGGCTACACCTTC
TRBV4-3	.	.	TRBJ1-1	CASSRHRVNTEAFF	TGCGCCAGCAGCCGGCACAGGGTTAACACTGAAGCTTTCTTT
TRBV19	.	.	TRBJ2-2	CASSMYLVGTGELFF	TGTGCCAGTAGTATGTACCTAGTCGGCACCGGGGAGCTGTTTTTT
TRBV21-1	few	.	TRBJ2-5	CASSIVRASAGGVSKETQYF	TGTGCCAGCAGCATCGTCAGGGCAAGCGCGGGAGGGGTTTCCAAAGAGACCCAGTACTTC